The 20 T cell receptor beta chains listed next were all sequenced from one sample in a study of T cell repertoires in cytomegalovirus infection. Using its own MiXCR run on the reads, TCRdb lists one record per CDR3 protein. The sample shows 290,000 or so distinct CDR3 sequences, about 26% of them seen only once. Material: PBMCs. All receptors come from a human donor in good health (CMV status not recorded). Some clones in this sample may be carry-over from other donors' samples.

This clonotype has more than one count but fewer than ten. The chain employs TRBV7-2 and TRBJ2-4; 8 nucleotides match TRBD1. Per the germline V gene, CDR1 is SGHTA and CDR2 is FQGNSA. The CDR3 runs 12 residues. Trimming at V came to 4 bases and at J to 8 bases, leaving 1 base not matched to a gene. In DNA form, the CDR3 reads TGTGCCAGCAGCTCGACAGGGGACATTCAGTACTTC. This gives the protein CASSSTGDIQYF.

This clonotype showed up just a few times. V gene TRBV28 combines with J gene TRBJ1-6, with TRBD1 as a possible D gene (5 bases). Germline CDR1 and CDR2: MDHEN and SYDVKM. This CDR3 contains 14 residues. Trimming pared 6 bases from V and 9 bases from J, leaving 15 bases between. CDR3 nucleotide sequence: TGTGCCAGCAGGCGCTCGGGGGGGGGTTCACCCCTCCACTTT. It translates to CASRRSGGGSPLHF.

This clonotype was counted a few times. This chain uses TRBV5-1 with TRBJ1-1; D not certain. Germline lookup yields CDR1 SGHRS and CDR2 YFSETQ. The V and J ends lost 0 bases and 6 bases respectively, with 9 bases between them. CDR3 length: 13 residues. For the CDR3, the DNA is TGCGCCAGCAGCTTGGATCTTATCCCTGAAGCTTTCTTT. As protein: CASSLDLIPEAFF. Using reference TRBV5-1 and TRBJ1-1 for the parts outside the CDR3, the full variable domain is KAGVTQTPRYLIKTRGQQVTLSCSPISGHRSVSWYQQTPGQGLQFLFEYFSETQRNKGNFPGRFSGRQFSNSRSEMNVSTLELGDSALYLCASSLDLIPEAFFGQGTRLTVV.

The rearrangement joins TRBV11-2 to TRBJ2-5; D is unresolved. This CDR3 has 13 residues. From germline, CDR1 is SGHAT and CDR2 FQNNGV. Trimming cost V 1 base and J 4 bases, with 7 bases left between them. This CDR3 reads CASSLVIRETQYF. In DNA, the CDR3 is TGTGCCAGCAGCTTAGTGATCAGAGAGACCCAGTACTTC.

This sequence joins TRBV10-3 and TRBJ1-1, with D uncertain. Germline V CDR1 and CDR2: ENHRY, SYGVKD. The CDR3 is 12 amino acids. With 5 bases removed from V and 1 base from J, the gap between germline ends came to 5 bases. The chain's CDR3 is CAISTANTEAFF. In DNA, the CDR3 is TGTGCCATCAGTACAGCGAACACTGAAGCTTTCTTT.

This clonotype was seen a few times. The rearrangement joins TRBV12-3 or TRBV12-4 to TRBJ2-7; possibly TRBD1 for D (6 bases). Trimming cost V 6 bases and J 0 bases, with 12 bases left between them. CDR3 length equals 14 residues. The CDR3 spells CASRPTGLSYEQYF. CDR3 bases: TGTGCCAGCAGACCTACAGGGCTCTCCTACGAGCAGTACTTC.

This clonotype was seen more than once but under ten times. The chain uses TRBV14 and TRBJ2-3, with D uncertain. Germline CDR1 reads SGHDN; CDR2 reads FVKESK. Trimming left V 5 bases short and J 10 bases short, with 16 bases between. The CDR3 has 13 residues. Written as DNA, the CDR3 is TGTGCCAGCAGCTCAAACGGGTTCGACGCGCAGTATTTT. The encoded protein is CASSSNGFDAQYF.

The CDR3 DNA follows: TGTGCCGGCGGGACAGCCGAGCAGTACTTC. Translating gives CAGGTAEQYF. This chain connects TRBV30 to TRBJ2-7, with D perhaps TRBD1 (7 bases). V was shortened by 8 bases and J by 6 bases, with 11 bases between the two germline ends. From germline, CDR1 is GTSNPN and CDR2 SVGIG (reference sequence). The CDR3 is made up of 10 amino acids.

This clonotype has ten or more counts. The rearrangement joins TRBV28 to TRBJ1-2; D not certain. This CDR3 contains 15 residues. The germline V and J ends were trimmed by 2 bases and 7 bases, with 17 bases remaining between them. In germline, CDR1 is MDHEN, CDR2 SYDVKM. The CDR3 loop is CASSLGSGIGRGYTF. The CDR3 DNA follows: TGTGCCAGCAGTTTAGGGTCGGGAATAGGACGTGGCTACACCTTC.

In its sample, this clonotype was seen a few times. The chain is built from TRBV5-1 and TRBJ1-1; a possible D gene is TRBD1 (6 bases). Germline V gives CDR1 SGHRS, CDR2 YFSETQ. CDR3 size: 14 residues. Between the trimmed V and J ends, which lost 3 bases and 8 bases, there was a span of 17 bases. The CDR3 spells CASSWEGHADEAFF. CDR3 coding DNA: TGCGCCAGCAGCTGGGAGGGACATGCGGACGAAGCTTTCTTT.

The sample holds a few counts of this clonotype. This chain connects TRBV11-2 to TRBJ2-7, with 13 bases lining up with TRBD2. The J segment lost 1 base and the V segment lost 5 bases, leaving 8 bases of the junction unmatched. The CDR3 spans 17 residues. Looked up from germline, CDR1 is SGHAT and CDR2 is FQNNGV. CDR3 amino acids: CASSPRGLAGVSYEQYF. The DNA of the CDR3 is TGTGCCAGCAGCCCCCGTGGACTAGCGGGAGTGTCCTACGAGCAGTACTTC.

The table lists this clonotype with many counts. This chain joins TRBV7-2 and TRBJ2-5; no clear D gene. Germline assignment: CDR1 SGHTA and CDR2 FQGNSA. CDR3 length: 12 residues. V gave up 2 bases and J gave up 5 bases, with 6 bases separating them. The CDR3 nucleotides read TGTGCCAGCAGCTTACCACCTGAGACCCAGTACTTC. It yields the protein CASSLPPETQYF.

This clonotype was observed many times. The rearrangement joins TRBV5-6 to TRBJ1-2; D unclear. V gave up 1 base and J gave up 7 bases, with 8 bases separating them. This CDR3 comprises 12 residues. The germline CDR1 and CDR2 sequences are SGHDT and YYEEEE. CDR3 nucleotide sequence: TGTGCCAGCAGCTTGTGGGGAAGTGGCTACACCTTC. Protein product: CASSLWGSGYTF.

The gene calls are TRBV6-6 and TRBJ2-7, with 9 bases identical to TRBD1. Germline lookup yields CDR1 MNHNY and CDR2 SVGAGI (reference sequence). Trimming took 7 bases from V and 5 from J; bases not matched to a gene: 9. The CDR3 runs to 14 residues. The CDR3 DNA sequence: TGTGCCAGCAAGAAGGGACAGGGATGGGACGAGCAGTACTTC. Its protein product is CASKKGQGWDEQYF.

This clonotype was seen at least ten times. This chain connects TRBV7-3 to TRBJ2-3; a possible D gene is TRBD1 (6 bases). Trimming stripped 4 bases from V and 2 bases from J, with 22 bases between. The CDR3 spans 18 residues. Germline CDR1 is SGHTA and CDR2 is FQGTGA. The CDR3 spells CASSSTATGRGPTDTQYF. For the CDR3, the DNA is TGTGCCAGCAGCTCCACCGCGACAGGCCGAGGACCCACAGATACGCAGTATTTT. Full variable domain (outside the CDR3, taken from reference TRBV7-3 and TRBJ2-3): GAGVSQTPSNKVTEKGKYVELRCDPISGHTALYWYRQSLGQGPEFLIYFQGTGAADDSGLPNDRFFAVRPEGSVSTLKIQRTERGDSAVYLCASSSTATGRGPTDTQYFGPGTRLTVL.

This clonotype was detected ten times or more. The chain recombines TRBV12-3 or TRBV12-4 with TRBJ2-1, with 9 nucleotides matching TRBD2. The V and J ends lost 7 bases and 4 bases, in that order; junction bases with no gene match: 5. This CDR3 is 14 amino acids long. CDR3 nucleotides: TGTGCCAGCACCTTAGCGGGGGCTTACAATGAGCAGTTCTTC. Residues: CASTLAGAYNEQFF.

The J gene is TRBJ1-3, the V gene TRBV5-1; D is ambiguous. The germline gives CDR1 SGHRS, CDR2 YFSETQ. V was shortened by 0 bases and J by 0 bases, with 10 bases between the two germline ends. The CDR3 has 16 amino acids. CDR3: CASSLDQALSGNTIYF. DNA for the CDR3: TGCGCCAGCAGCTTGGATCAGGCACTCTCTGGAAACACCATATATTTT.

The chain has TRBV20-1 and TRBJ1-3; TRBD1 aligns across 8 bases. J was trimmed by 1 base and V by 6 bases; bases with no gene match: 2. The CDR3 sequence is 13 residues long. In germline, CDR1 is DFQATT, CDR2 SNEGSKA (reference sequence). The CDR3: CSAQGDSGNTIYF. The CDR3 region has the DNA TGCAGTGCACAGGGGGATTCTGGAAACACCATATATTTT.

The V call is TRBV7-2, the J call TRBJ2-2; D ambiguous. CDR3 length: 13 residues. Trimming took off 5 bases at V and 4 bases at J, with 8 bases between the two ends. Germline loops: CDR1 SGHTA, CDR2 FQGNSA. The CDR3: CASSQPSTGELFF. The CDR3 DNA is TGTGCCAGCAGCCAACCTTCCACCGGGGAGCTGTTTTTT.

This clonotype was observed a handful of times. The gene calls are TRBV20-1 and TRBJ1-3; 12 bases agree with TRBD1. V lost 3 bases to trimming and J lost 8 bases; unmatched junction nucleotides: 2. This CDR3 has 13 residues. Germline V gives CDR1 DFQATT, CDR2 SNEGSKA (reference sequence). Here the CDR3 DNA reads TGCAGTGCTAGGGGACAGGGGGCATACACCATATATTTT. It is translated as CSARGQGAYTIYF.